Listed below are T cell receptor beta chains from one sample, sequenced in a study of blood T cell repertoires in COVID-19. Clones were sequenced by immunoSEQ multiplex PCR, and TCRdb holds only the in-frame ones, with some missing. Among about 140,000 clones, about 86% were seen once, and the ten largest hold under 4.5%. The specimen sequenced was peripheral blood. Source of these receptors: a woman aged 55 to 70 with acute or convalescent COVID-19. The CDR3 runs from the conserved cysteine through the conserved F or W. The order of the fields is J gene, clone size, V gene, D gene, CDR3 protein, CDR3 DNA. D genes are given only for firm matches. Some rows have no size entry. The others give once, few or many, or a class for an expanded clone.

J: TRBJ2-7
size: NA
V: TRBV7-2
D: NA
CDR3: CASSRRGAGHEQYF
DNA: TGTGCCAGCAGCCGCAGGGGCGCTGGACACGAGCAGTACTTC

J: TRBJ1-1
size: NA
V: TRBV7-3
D: NA
CDR3: CASSLGRGGDGTEAFF
DNA: TGTGCCAGCAGCTTGGGGAGAGGAGGCGACGGCACTGAAGCTTTCTTT

J: TRBJ2-7
size: NA
V: TRBV10-3
D: NA
CDR3: CAISPQGTYEQYF
DNA: TGTGCCATCAGTCCACAGGGCACCTACGAGCAGTACTTC

J: TRBJ1-1
size: NA
V: TRBV19
D: NA
CDR3: CASRSTANTEAFF
DNA: TGTGCCAGTAGGTCGACAGCCAACACTGAAGCTTTCTTT

J: TRBJ1-4
size: NA
V: TRBV5-4
D: NA
CDR3: CASSLDIATNEKLFF
DNA: TGTGCCAGCAGCTTGGACATTGCAACTAATGAAAAACTGTTTTTT

J: TRBJ2-1
size: once
V: TRBV6-5
D: NA
CDR3: CASSYSRETNEQFF
DNA: TGTGCCAGCAGTTACTCAAGGGAGACAAATGAGCAGTTCTTC

J: TRBJ2-6
size: few
V: TRBV24-1
D: NA
CDR3: CATSDPRVSLSGANVLTF
DNA: TGTGCCACCAGTGATCCGCGGGTCAGTCTCTCTGGGGCCAACGTCCTGACTTTC

J: TRBJ1-3
size: NA
V: TRBV28
D: NA
CDR3: CASRAGVTGNTIYF
DNA: TGTGCCAGTAGAGCGGGGGTGACAGGAAACACCATATATTTT

J: TRBJ1-6
size: once
V: TRBV5-1
D: NA
CDR3: CASSGSGNSPLHF
DNA: TGCGCCAGCTCAGGGTCAGGAAATTCACCCCTCCACTTT

J: TRBJ1-1
size: NA
V: TRBV18
D: TRBD1
CDR3: CASSPDRVAEAFF
DNA: TGTGCCAGCTCTCCCGACAGGGTGGCTGAAGCTTTCTTT

J: TRBJ2-1
size: NA
V: TRBV25-1
D: NA
CDR3: CASSVTSDEQFF
DNA: TGTGCCAGCAGTGTGACTAGTGATGAGCAGTTCTTC

J: TRBJ2-7
size: NA
V: TRBV5-1
D: TRBD2
CDR3: CASSLMASGSVDEQYF
DNA: TGCGCCAGCAGCTTGATGGCTAGCGGGAGTGTCGACGAGCAGTACTTC

J: TRBJ1-1
size: NA
V: TRBV28
D: NA
CDR3: CATTETANTEAFF
DNA: TGTGCCACCACAGAGACAGCGAACACTGAAGCTTTCTTT

J: TRBJ2-7
size: NA
V: TRBV7-2
D: TRBD2
CDR3: CASSLVAGGRSGGYEQYF
DNA: TGTGCCAGCAGCTTAGTAGCGGGAGGGCGGTCAGGAGGTTACGAGCAGTACTTC

J: TRBJ2-7
size: NA
V: TRBV15
D: TRBD2
CDR3: CATSRAGSGRGEQYF
DNA: TGTGCCACCAGCAGAGCGGGGAGCGGGAGGGGTGAGCAGTACTTC

J: TRBJ1-6
size: NA
V: TRBV2
D: TRBD1
CDR3: CASRTGTDNSPLHF
DNA: TGTGCCAGCAGAACCGGGACAGATAATTCACCCCTCCACTTT

J: TRBJ2-7
size: NA
V: TRBV6-6
D: NA
CDR3: CASSPLAADSYEQYF
DNA: TGTGCCAGCTCACCTCTAGCAGCGGACTCCTACGAGCAGTACTTC

J: TRBJ2-3
size: NA
V: TRBV28
D: TRBD2
CDR3: CASRPPFTAGNPTDTQYF
DNA: TGTGCCAGCAGGCCTCCCTTCACAGCGGGAAACCCCACAGATACGCAGTATTTT

J: TRBJ1-5
size: NA
V: TRBV28
D: TRBD1
CDR3: CASSSDRDRLQPQHF
DNA: TGTGCCAGCAGTAGCGACCGGGACAGGTTACAGCCCCAGCATTTT

J: TRBJ2-3
size: NA
V: TRBV6-4
D: TRBD2
CDR3: CASSPAGASGSATQYF
DNA: TGTGCCAGCAGTCCCGCGGGGGCTAGCGGGAGTGCTACGCAGTATTTT